This T cell receptor (beta chain) was profiled in a study of shared clonotypes between healthy human individuals. The study's findings and limits: The study sampled only blood, and tissue repertoires likely differ. Around 5% was the fraction of naive CD4 clonotypes found shared across a few donors.

Researchers ran the assay at a deep level. The table came from immunoSEQ multiplex PCR; TCRdb's copy has only in-frame clones and leaves some out. The sample has 2.3 million or so clones, 93% seen once. There are 15 residues in the CDR3. Germline CDR1 and CDR2: MDHEN and SYDVKM. V dropped 6 bases and J dropped 0 bases, with 12 bases sitting between them. The authors divided CD4+ cells into CD45RA+ naive and CD45RA-negative memory subsets. Of note for this clone: Its antigen remains unknown.

The sequenced sample consisted of naive CD4+ T cells from PBMCs. Subset noted: CD45RA+ positively selected. The chain uses TRBV28 and TRBJ1-5; tentatively, D is TRBD1 (5 bases). The receptor comes from a man between 18 and 35 years old in good health. Some clones in this sample may be carry-over from other donors' samples. This CDR3 reads CASSGGGYSNQPQHF. Here the CDR3 DNA reads TGTGCCAGCAGCGGGGGGGGGTATAGCAATCAGCCCCAGCATTTT. Based on the CDR3 plus reference TRBV28 and TRBJ1-5, the full variable domain is DVKVTQSSRYLVKRTGEKVFLECVQDMDHENMFWYRQDPGLGLRLIYFSYDVKMKEKGDIPEGYSVSREKKERFSLILESASTNQTSMYLCASSGGGYSNQPQHFGDGTRLSIL.